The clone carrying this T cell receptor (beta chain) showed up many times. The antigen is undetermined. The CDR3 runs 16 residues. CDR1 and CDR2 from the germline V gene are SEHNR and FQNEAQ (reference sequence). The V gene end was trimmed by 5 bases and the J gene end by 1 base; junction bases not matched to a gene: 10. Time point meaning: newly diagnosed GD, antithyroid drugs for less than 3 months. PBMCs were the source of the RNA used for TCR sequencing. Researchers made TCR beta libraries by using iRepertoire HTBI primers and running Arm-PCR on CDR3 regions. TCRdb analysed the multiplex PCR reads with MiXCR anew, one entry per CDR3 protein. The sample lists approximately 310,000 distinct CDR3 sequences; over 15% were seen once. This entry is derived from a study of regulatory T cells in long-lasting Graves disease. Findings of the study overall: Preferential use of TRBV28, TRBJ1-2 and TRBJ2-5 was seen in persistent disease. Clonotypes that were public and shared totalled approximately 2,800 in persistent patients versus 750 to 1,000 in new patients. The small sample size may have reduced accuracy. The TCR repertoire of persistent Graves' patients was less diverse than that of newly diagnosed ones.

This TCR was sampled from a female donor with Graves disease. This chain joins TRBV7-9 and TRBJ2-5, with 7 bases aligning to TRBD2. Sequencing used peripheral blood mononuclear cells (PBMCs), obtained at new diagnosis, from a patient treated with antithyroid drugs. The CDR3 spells CASSAAPGLSQETQYF. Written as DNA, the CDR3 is TGTGCCAGCAGCGCTGCTCCGGGACTAAGCCAAGAGACCCAGTACTTC. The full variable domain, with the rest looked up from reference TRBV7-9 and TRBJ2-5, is DTGVSQNPRHKITKRGQNVTFRCDPISEHNRLYWYRQTLGQGPEFLTYFQNEAQLEKSRLLSDRFSAERPKGSFSTLEIQRTEQGDSAMYLCASSAAPGLSQETQYFGPGTRLLVL.